This T cell receptor beta chain was sequenced during a study of blood T cell repertoires in COVID-19. V was pared by 6 bases and J by 4 bases, with 2 bases of the junction left unmatched. CDR3 size: 12 residues. Germline V gene data show CDR1 as MGHRA and CDR2 as YSYEKL. This clone has a handful of counts. TCRdb's table, derived via immunoSEQ multiplex PCR, lists solely in-frame clones and lacks some. The repertoire holds approximately 450,000 clones, with roughly 91% as singletons. This sequence was found in a woman aged 25 to 39 with acute or convalescent COVID-19. The chain is built from TRBV4-1 and TRBJ2-5, with TRBD1 matching 7 bases. The sequencing input was peripheral blood. CDR3 in DNA: TGCGCCAGCAGTCACAGGGGAGAGACCCAGTACTTC. Translating it yields CASSHRGETQYF.